This T cell receptor (beta chain) is from a study of identical twins. Findings and limits, study-wide: Analyses of zero insertions could, in part, be confounded by invariant MAIT and iNKT cells. The study drew conclusions from cross-sectional statistical analysis, not from following the same donors. Out-of-frame beta sequences exhibited a weaker degree of excess twin sharing.

A universal primer site came from template switching; cDNA carried unique molecular identifiers. MiXCR, applied by TCRdb to the 5' RACE reads, yields one record per CDR3 protein. This sample has hundreds of thousands of distinct CDR3 sequences, with less than 10% found just once. Trimming removed 5 bases from V and 2 bases from J; junction bases left unmatched: 5. The CDR3 is 15 residues long. This clonotype was detected ten times or more. Its antigen is not identified. The same data also contributed to another study, on yellow fever vaccine responses in identical twins.

The sequence derives from a woman aged 18-29 years in good health. The sequenced material came from PBMCs. The chain uses TRBV12-3 or TRBV12-4 and TRBJ1-5, with 8 bases matching TRBD1. CDR3 nucleotide sequence: TGTGCCAGCAGTCTTGGGACAGGAGGCAATCAGCCCCAGCATTTT. It specifies CASSLGTGGNQPQHF.